This paragraph covers one TCR beta chain sequence. V gave up 7 bases and J gave up 6 bases; unmatched junction bases: 9. The CDR3 contains 16 residues. Germline V gives CDR1 PRHDT, CDR2 FYEKMQ (reference sequence). Generated by immunoSEQ multiplex PCR, the TCRdb table keeps only in-frame clones and is missing some. The data contain about 190,000 clones, roughly 80% of them singletons. These data come from a study of blood T cell repertoires in COVID-19. Study information: The study drew acute and convalescent COVID-19 samples from the United States, Italy and Spain.

The rearrangement links TRBV13 to TRBJ2-2; 12 nucleotides align to TRBD2. Specimen: peripheral blood. The sequence came from a man aged 25 to 40 with active or convalescent COVID-19. The CDR3 protein is CASTRASGGAAGELFF. The CDR3 DNA sequence: TGTGCCAGCACCCGGGCTAGCGGGGGGGCCGCCGGGGAGCTGTTTTTT.